These 11 T cell receptor beta chains were all obtained from the same sample, sequenced in a study of OX40 agonist ivuxolimab in advanced cancers. Generated by immunoSEQ multiplex PCR, the TCRdb table keeps only in-frame clones and is missing some. This sample has more than 40,000 clones, with roughly 89% found just once. The sample was CD4+ or CD8+ T cells sorted from blood, taken in a trial of the OX40 agonist ivuxolimab. These TCRs come from an adult with an advanced solid tumor such as melanoma, head and neck, liver or kidney cancer.

This clone showed up just a few times. The junction departs from germline at one end; a sequencing error may be responsible. This chain links TRBV30 with TRBJ1-1; no clear D gene. This CDR3 is 11 amino acids long. Germline V gene data show CDR1 as GTSNPN and CDR2 as SVGIG (reference sequence). Here the CDR3 DNA reads TGTGCCTGGAACGGTGGTCTTGAACCTTTCTTT. It translates to CAWNGGLEPFF.

This chain joins TRBV5-1 and TRBJ2-7; D is uncertain. The CDR3 is 13 residues long. Germline values: CDR1 SGHRS, CDR2 YFSETQ. Trimming took off 2 bases at V and 3 bases at J, with 9 bases between the two ends. The CDR3 is CASSLGSGYEQYF. The CDR3 region has the DNA TGCGCCAGCAGCTTAGGTTCAGGCTACGAGCAGTACTTC.

V and J are TRBV25-1 and TRBJ1-4; D call uncertain. From germline, CDR1 is MGHDK and CDR2 SYGVNS. This CDR3 region has 14 residues. V lost 7 bases, J lost 0 bases, and 9 bases lay in between. CDR3 amino acids: CASKGLATNEKLFF. The CDR3 DNA reads as TGTGCCAGCAAAGGCCTCGCAACTAATGAAAAACTGTTTTTT.

V and J are TRBV6-5 and TRBJ1-1, with D uncertain. V lost 4 bases to trimming and J lost 0 bases, with 12 bases between them. This CDR3 has 15 residues. Germline V gene sequence: CDR1 MNHEY, CDR2 SVGAGI. CDR3 sequence reads: CASSFPHIMNTEAFF. The CDR3 region has the DNA TGTGCCAGCAGTTTCCCTCATATCATGAACACTGAAGCTTTCTTT.

This chain connects TRBV4-1 to TRBJ2-5, with D possibly TRBD2 on 6 matching bases. CDR1 MGHRA and CDR2 YSYEKL come from the germline V gene. Deletions cut 3 bases from V and 2 bases from J, with 16 bases between. The CDR3 is 16 amino acids. The CDR3: CASSHVGRGQQETQYF. CDR3 bases: TGCGCCAGCAGCCACGTTGGGCGGGGCCAGCAAGAGACCCAGTACTTC.

This clone was counted once. The chain joins TRBV19 to TRBJ2-1; D possibly uses TRBD1 or TRBD2 (5 bases each). The V gene lost 10 bases and the J gene lost 0 bases, with 13 bases spanning the gap. The CDR3 has 14 amino acids. Germline loops: CDR1 LNHDA, CDR2 SQIVND (reference sequence). The DNA of the CDR3 is TGTGCCACCAACTCAGGGAGCTCCTACAATGAGCAGTTCTTC. Amino acid sequence: CATNSGSSYNEQFF.

The gene calls are TRBV27 and TRBJ2-1, with 7 bases that match TRBD1. The germline V gene encodes CDR1 MNHEY and CDR2 SMNVEV (reference sequence). Losses at the gene ends were 6 bases for V and 2 bases for J; bases not matched to a gene: 4. The CDR3 sequence is 14 residues long. CDR3 nucleotide sequence: TGTGCCAGCAGCGACAGGGACCCCTACAATGAGCAGTTCTTC. Translation: CASSDRDPYNEQFF.

A single count supports this clone. The rearrangement joins TRBV5-4 to TRBJ1-6; D is uncertain. The CDR3 runs 16 residues. Germline-derived CDR1 and CDR2 are SGHNT and YYREEE (reference sequence). Trimming stripped 2 bases from V and 0 bases from J, with 9 bases between. This chain's CDR3 is CASSFTPSSYNSPLHF. DNA of the CDR3: TGTGCCAGCAGCTTCACACCGAGCTCCTATAATTCACCCCTCCACTTT.

The chain couples TRBV15 to TRBJ1-5; D is undetermined. Germline V gene data show CDR1 as LNHNV and CDR2 as YYDKDF (reference sequence). V was trimmed by 1 base and J by 1 base, leaving 8 bases between them. The CDR3 loop spans 15 amino acids. This CDR3 is CATSRARMSNQPQHF. CDR3 bases: TGTGCCACCAGCAGAGCCCGAATGAGCAATCAGCCCCAGCATTTT. The full variable domain, in which reference TRBV15 and TRBJ1-5 provide the parts outside the CDR3, is DAMVIQNPRYQVTQFGKPVTLSCSQTLNHNVMYWYQQKSSQAPKLLFHYYDKDFNNEADTPDNFQSRRPNTSFCFLDIRSPGLGDTAMYLCATSRARMSNQPQHFGDGTRLSIL.

This chain joins TRBV27 and TRBJ1-1; tentative D call: TRBD1 (6 bases). The CDR3 contains 14 residues. In germline, CDR1 is MNHEY, CDR2 SMNVEV (reference sequence). Trimming removed 1 base at V and 7 bases at J, with 13 bases between. CDR3: CASSLWGQTVEAFF. Here the CDR3 DNA reads TGTGCCAGCAGTTTATGGGGACAAACAGTTGAAGCTTTCTTT.

The CDR3 DNA reads as TGTGCCAGCAGCCCGACAGGGGGCGTCAGTGGGGAGCTGTTTTTT. Protein: CASSPTGGVSGELFF. V usage is TRBV28 and J usage is TRBJ2-2, with 10 bases identical to TRBD1. Germline V gene sequence: CDR1 MDHEN, CDR2 SYDVKM. The CDR3 is 15 residues long. Unmatched junction bases numbered 9, after V lost 6 bases and J lost 8 bases.